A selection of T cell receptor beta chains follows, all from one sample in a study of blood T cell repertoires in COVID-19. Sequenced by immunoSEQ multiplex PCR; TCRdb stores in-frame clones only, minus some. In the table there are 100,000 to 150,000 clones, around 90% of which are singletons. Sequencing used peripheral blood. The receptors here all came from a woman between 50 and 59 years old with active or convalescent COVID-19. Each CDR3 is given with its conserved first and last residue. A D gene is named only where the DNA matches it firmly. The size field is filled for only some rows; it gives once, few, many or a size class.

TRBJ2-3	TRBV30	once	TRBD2	CAWSTLAGGTDTQYF	TGTGCCTGGAGTACATTAGCGGGGGGCACAGATACGCAGTATTTT
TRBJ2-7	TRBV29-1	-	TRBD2	CSVQGGRGSYEQYF	TGCAGCGTCCAGGGCGGGAGAGGTTCCTACGAGCAGTACTTC
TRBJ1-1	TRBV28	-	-	CASSLLPTEAFF	TGTGCCAGCAGTTTACTTCCCACTGAAGCTTTCTTT
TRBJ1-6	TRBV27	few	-	CASSPRQILRTPLHF	TGTGCCAGCAGTCCCCGACAGATCCTTAGGACACCCCTCCACTTT
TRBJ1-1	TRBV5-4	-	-	CASSSRHRVGNTEAFF	TGTGCCAGCAGCTCGAGACACAGGGTTGGGAACACTGAAGCTTTCTTT
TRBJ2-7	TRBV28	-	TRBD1	CASSRGQGSYEQYF	TGTGCCAGCAGTCGAGGACAGGGCTCCTACGAGCAGTACTTC
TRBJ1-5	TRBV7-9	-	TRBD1	CASSSDREYQPQHF	TGTGCCAGCAGCTCGGACAGGGAGTATCAGCCCCAGCATTTT
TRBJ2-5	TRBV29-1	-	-	CSVEVPWGQGSMETQYF	TGCAGCGTTGAAGTACCGTGGGGGCAGGGGAGCATGGAGACCCAGTACTTC
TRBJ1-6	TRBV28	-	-	CASSLFLIGGVHF	TGTGCCAGCAGTTTATTTCTCATAGGCGGGGTCCACTTT
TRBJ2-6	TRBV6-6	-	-	CASSPGVSGANVLTF	TGTGCCAGCAGTCCAGGGGTCTCTGGGGCCAACGTCCTGACTTTC
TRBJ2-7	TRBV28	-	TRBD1	CASRPGQDFSEQYF	TGTGCCAGCAGACCCGGACAGGACTTTTCCGAGCAGTACTTC
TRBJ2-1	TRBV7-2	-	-	CASSLVAGAPNEQFF	TGTGCCAGCAGCTTAGTGGCAGGGGCCCCCAATGAGCAGTTCTTC
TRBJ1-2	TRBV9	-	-	CASSVALGESGYTF	TGTGCCAGCAGCGTAGCCCTAGGTGAAAGTGGCTACACCTTC
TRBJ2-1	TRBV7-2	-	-	CASSLVWLSLSYNEQFF	TGTGCCAGCAGCTTAGTTTGGTTATCACTCTCCTACAATGAGCAGTTCTTC
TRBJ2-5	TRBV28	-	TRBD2	CASIPSGRGETQYF	TGTGCCAGCATCCCCAGCGGGAGAGGGGAGACCCAGTACTTC
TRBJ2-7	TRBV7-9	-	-	CASSSAVTHASYEQYF	TGTGCCAGCAGCTCCGCAGTCACCCATGCCTCCTACGAGCAGTACTTC
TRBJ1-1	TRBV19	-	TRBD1	CASSFRTGGTEAFF	TGTGCCAGTAGTTTCAGGACAGGGGGCACTGAAGCTTTCTTT
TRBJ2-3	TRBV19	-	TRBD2	CASSPTSGRRADTQYF	TGTGCCAGTAGTCCAACTAGCGGGAGGCGGGCAGATACGCAGTATTTT
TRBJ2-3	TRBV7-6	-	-	CASSLTRATDTQYF	TGTGCCAGCAGCCTGACTAGGGCCACAGATACGCAGTATTTT
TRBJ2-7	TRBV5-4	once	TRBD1	CASSRNRGSSYEQYF	TGTGCCAGCAGCCGTAACAGGGGGTCCTCCTACGAGCAGTACTTC
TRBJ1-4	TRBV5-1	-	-	CASSLVGAEKLFF	TGCGCCAGCAGCTTGGTGGGCGCTGAAAAACTGTTTTTT
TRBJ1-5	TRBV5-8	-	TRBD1	CASSPGQGNNQPQHF	TGTGCCAGCAGCCCCGGACAGGGGAACAATCAGCCCCAGCATTTT
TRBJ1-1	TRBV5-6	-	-	CASSSQGNTEAFF	TGTGCCAGCAGCTCCCAGGGGAACACTGAAGCTTTCTTT
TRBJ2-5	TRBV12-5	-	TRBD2	CASGFLTSGTMTQETQYF	TGTGCTAGTGGTTTTTTGACTAGCGGGACTATGACTCAAGAGACCCAGTACTTC
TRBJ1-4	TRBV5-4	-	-	CASSLAGRYNEKLFF	TGTGCCAGCAGCTTGGCGGGGAGGTACAATGAAAAACTGTTTTTT
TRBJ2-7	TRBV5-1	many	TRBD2	CASSSASGSYEQYF	TGCGCCAGCAGCTCGGCTAGCGGATCCTACGAGCAGTACTTC
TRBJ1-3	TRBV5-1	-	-	CASSLAGEYSSGNTIYF	TGCGCCAGCAGCTTGGCCGGGGAGTACAGCTCTGGAAACACCATATATTTT
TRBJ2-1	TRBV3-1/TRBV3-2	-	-	CASSSRLIIQKNNEQFF	TGTGCCAGCAGCTCCCGACTAATCATCCAAAAGAACAATGAGCAGTTCTTC
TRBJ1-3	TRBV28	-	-	CASSFPGQGNTIYF	TGTGCCAGCAGTTTCCCAGGACAGGGAAACACCATATATTTT
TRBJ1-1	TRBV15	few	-	CATSPFRLNTEAFF	TGTGCCACCAGCCCATTTAGATTGAACACTGAAGCTTTCTTT
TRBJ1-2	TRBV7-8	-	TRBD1	CASSFAGGYYGYTF	TGTGCCAGCAGCTTCGCAGGGGGCTATTATGGCTACACCTTC